This T cell receptor beta chain originates from a study of T-cell memory formation after mild COVID-19. Researchers used 5'RACE with constant-segment primers to make TCR alpha and TCR beta cDNA libraries that carry sample barcodes and UMIs. One entry per CDR3 protein, called by TCRdb with MiXCR from the 5' RACE reads. The sample yields under 650,000 distinct CDR3 sequences, approximately 19% seen once. This clonotype has a handful of counts. Sequenced sample: PBMCs or a T cell subset sorted from them (not recorded which). This clonotype was obtained from an adult woman who had mild COVID-19 (a few samples of this study predate the infection). Cell type and time point are not known.

CDR3 nucleotide sequence: TGTGCCAGCTCACGTGACAGGGGGGAAGCTTTCTTT. It is translated as CASSRDRGEAFF. The V gene is TRBV18, the J gene TRBJ1-1, with 9 bases that match TRBD1. After removal of 4 bases from V and 8 bases from J, the junction contained 2 bases not matched to a gene. Germline CDR1 KGHSH, CDR2 LQKENI. This CDR3 has 12 amino acids.